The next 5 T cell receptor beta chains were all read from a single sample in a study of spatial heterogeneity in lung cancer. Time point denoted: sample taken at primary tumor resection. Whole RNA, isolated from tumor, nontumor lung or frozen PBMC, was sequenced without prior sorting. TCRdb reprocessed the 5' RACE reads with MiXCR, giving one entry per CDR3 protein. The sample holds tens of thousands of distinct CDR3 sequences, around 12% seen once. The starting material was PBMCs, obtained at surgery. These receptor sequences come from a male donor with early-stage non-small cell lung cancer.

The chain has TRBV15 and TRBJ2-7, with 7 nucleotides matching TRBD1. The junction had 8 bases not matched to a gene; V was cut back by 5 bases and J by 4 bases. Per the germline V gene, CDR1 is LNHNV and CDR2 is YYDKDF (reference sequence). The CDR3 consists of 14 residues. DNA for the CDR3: TGTGCCACCAGCCCTAGACAGGGCGGGTACGAGCAGTACTTC. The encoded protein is CATSPRQGGYEQYF.

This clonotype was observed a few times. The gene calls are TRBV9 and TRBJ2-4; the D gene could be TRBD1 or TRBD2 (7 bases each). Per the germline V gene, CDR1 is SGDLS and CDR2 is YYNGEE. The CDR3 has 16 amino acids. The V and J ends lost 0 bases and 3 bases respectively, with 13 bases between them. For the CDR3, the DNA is TGTGCCAGCAGCGTAGGCCAGGGGGGGGGCAAAAACATTCAGTACTTC. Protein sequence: CASSVGQGGGKNIQYF.

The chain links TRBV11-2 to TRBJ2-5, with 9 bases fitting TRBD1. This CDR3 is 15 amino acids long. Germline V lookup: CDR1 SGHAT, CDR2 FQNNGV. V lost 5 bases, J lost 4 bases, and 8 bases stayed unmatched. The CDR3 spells CASSRGTGRIETQYF. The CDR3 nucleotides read TGTGCCAGCAGCCGGGGGACAGGGAGGATAGAGACCCAGTACTTC.

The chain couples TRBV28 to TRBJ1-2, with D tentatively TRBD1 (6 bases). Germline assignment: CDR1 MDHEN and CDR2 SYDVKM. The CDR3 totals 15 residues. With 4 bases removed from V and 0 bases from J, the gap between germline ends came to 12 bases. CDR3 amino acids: CASSSWTETNYGYTF. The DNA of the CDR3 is TGTGCCAGCAGTTCCTGGACAGAAACTAACTATGGCTACACCTTC.

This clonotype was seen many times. DNA of the CDR3: TGTGCCAGCAGTTACTCGAGACTTTCTTCCTACGAGCAGTACTTC. This translates into CASSYSRLSSYEQYF. This sequence joins TRBV6-6 and TRBJ2-7; D is uncertain. This CDR3 has 15 residues. Germline CDR1 reads MNHNY; CDR2 reads SVGAGI (reference sequence). Trimming shortened V by 0 bases and J by 1 base, and 10 bases separated the two germline ends.